The 8 T cell receptor beta chains listed next were all sequenced from one sample in a study of T cells in Graves' hyperthyroidism and ophthalmopathy. RNA transcripts were the template for amplifying TCR beta CDR3 regions. A set of HTBI primers served as the primers for a first-round RT-PCR of the TCR CDR3. TCRdb reprocessed the multiplex PCR reads via MiXCR and lists one record per CDR3 protein. The sample has about 360,000 distinct CDR3 sequences; roughly 13% are singletons. The sequencing sample was made of blood. The receptors come from a woman between 18 and 29 years old with Graves' hyperthyroidism.

This clonotype has only a few counts. This chain joins TRBV19 and TRBJ2-1; 8 nucleotides match TRBD1. V shed 6 bases and J 8 bases; nucleotides not matched to a gene: 12. The CDR3 spans 15 residues. The germline V gene encodes CDR1 LNHDA and CDR2 SQIVND (reference sequence). CDR3 DNA sequence: TGTGCCAGTAGAGAAGACAGGGGACACGTCGATGAGCAGTTCTTC. Protein sequence: CASREDRGHVDEQFF.

This clonotype showed up just once. A read error may be the cause here, since a much bigger clone is one base away. The chain employs TRBV4-1 and TRBJ1-2, with no clear D. The CDR3 is made up of 14 amino acids. Germline V gene data show CDR1 as MGHRA and CDR2 as YSYEKL. CDR3 nucleotide sequence: TGCGCCAGCAGCCAAGTCGTTAGAAACTATGGCCACACCTTC. This translates into CASSQVVRNYGHTF.

The gene calls are TRBV29-1 and TRBJ1-1; D is perhaps TRBD1 (5 bases). The CDR3 extends over 12 amino acids. V dropped 4 bases and J dropped 5 bases, with 11 bases sitting between them. The V gene's germline CDR1 is SQVTM and CDR2 ANQGSEA. The CDR3 DNA is TGCAGCGTTGTGGGAGGGGATACTGAAGCTTTCTTT. Translation gives CSVVGGDTEAFF. The full variable domain, in which reference TRBV29-1 and TRBJ1-1 provide the parts outside the CDR3, is SAVISQKPSRDICQRGTSLTIQCQVDSQVTMMFWYRQQPGQSLTLIATANQGSEATYESGFVIDKFPISRPNLTFSTLTVSNMSPEDSSIYLCSVVGGDTEAFFGQGTRLTVV.

This rearrangement joins TRBV28 to TRBJ2-7, with D possibly TRBD2 on 5 matching bases. Trimming removed 4 bases from V and 4 bases from J, with 17 bases in between. The CDR3 consists of 15 residues. The germline gives CDR1 MDHEN, CDR2 SYDVKM. In nucleotides, the CDR3 is TGTGCCAGCAGTTACTCGCTACTAGATAGGTACGAGCAGTACTTC. This translates into CASSYSLLDRYEQYF.

In its sample, this clonotype was seen once. A much larger clone sits a single nucleotide away, making a read error possible. The chain recombines TRBV4-1 with TRBJ1-5; 7 bases are shared with TRBD1. Germline V gene data show CDR1 as MGHRA and CDR2 as YSYEKL. The CDR3 totals 16 residues. Germline trimming cut 0 bases from V and 2 bases from J; bases unmatched to any gene: 4. This CDR3 is CASSQEIGQGNQPQHF. In DNA form, the CDR3 reads TGCGCCAGCAGCCAAGAGATAGGACAGGGCAATCAGCCCCAGCATTTT.

This clonotype has ten or more counts. V usage is TRBV29-1 and J usage is TRBJ2-3; the D call may be TRBD1 or TRBD2 (5 bases each). The V gene lost 6 bases and the J gene lost 5 bases, with 15 bases spanning the gap. Germline V gene sequence: CDR1 SQVTM, CDR2 ANQGSEA. This CDR3 contains 13 residues. The CDR3 DNA reads as TGCAGCGTAGACGACCGTGGGGGAGATACGCAGTATTTT. Protein: CSVDDRGGDTQYF.

This clonotype has a count of ten or more. In DNA, the CDR3 is TGTGCCAGCAGAGACAGTAAATACGAAGCTTTCTTT. Protein product: CASRDSKYEAFF. The chain carries TRBV6-2 or TRBV6-3 and TRBJ1-1, with D possibly matching TRBD1 (5 bases). V lost 6 bases to trimming and J lost 8 bases, with 13 bases between them. Per germline, CDR1 MNHEY and CDR2 SVGEGT. The CDR3 is 12 residues long.

In this sample, this clonotype turned up a few times. This sequence joins TRBV5-6 and TRBJ2-7; D not resolved. The CDR3 covers 12 residues. CDR1 SGHDT and CDR2 YYEEEE come from the germline V gene. Trimming took off 5 bases at V and 2 bases at J, with 8 bases between the two ends. The DNA for the CDR3 is TGTGCCAGCAGTCGGGCCCCCTACGAGCAGTACTTC. Amino acids: CASSRAPYEQYF.